A single sample gave rise to the 18 T cell receptor beta chains below, sequenced in a study of blood T cell repertoires in COVID-19. Profiling relied on immunoSEQ multiplex PCR, and the TCRdb table lists in-frame clones only, not all of them. The sample records over 250,000 clones, around 86% being singletons. Sample: PBMCs or T cells enriched from blood (not recorded which). These TCRs come from a woman aged 18-30 years who had recovered from COVID-19.

The rearrangement links TRBV19 to TRBJ2-2; 9 nucleotides line up with TRBD1. The CDR3 runs 14 residues. The V and J ends lost 9 bases and 1 base, in that order; junction bases with no gene match: 3. Germline CDR1 reads LNHDA; CDR2 reads SQIVND (reference sequence). CDR3 nucleotide sequence: TGTGCCAGCAAGGGACAGGGGAACACCGGGGAGCTGTTTTTT. Its translation is CASKGQGNTGELFF.

V gene TRBV5-4 combines with J gene TRBJ1-1; the match to TRBD1 covers 8 bases. The germline V gene has CDR1 SGHNT and CDR2 YYREEE (reference sequence). This CDR3 has 14 residues. Trimming cost V 4 bases and J 3 bases; bases outside gene matches: 5. The CDR3 region has the DNA TGTGCCAGCAGCCCTGGACAGGGCGACACTGAAGCTTTCTTT. Its protein is CASSPGQGDTEAFF.

The gene calls are TRBV6-5 and TRBJ2-1; 11 bases are a match to TRBD2. CDR1 and CDR2 (germline): MNHEY, SVGAGI. There are 15 residues in the CDR3. The V and J ends lost 6 bases and 4 bases, in that order; junction bases with no gene match: 5. Written as DNA, the CDR3 is TGTGCCAGCAGAGCACTAGCGGGGGTTTACAATGAGCAGTTCTTC. This sequence encodes CASRALAGVYNEQFF.

V usage is TRBV7-8 and J usage is TRBJ2-5, with 8 bases identical to TRBD2. V shed 1 base, J shed 6 bases, and the junction held 16 bases outside the gene matches. Per the germline V gene, CDR1 is SGHVS and CDR2 is FQNEAQ. The CDR3 extends over 18 amino acids. This CDR3 is CASSLDYRERERSKTQYF. For the CDR3, the DNA is TGTGCCAGCAGCTTAGATTACCGGGAGCGGGAGAGGTCAAAGACCCAGTACTTC.

The V call is TRBV28, the J call TRBJ1-5; weak D call: TRBD1 (6 bases). There are 15 residues in the CDR3. With 5 bases removed from V and 6 bases from J, the gap between germline ends came to 17 bases. In germline, CDR1 is MDHEN, CDR2 SYDVKM. Written as DNA, the CDR3 is TGTGCCAGCAGTCCCCCCGGGGAGGGGGGTCAGCCCCAGCATTTT. This encodes CASSPPGEGGQPQHF.

On this clone: Its ends do not fully match the called genes, so a read error is possible. This sequence joins TRBV7-8 and TRBJ2-5, with 11 bases matching TRBD2. The CDR3 covers 16 residues. CDR1 is SGHVS and CDR2 is FQNEAQ in the germline V gene. The CDR3 is CASNTRRTSGGEAQYF. The CDR3 DNA reads as TGTGCCAGCAATACACGTCGAACTAGCGGGGGAGAGGCCCAGTACTTC.

The V and J genes are TRBV27 and TRBJ1-2, with unresolved D. Trimming removed 3 bases at V and 6 bases at J, with 14 bases between. Germline CDR1 MNHEY, CDR2 SMNVEV (reference sequence). This CDR3 region has 14 residues. In DNA, the CDR3 is TGTGCCAGCAGTTTGGGCGGGATAAGTAATGGCTACACCTTC. The encoded protein is CASSLGGISNGYTF.

With regard to this clone: The sample contains more than one DNA sequence encoding this CDR3. The V and J genes are TRBV28 and TRBJ1-5; D ambiguous. CDR3 size: 15 residues. V was shortened by 2 bases and J by 5 bases, with 13 bases between the two germline ends. Looked up from germline, CDR1 is MDHEN and CDR2 is SYDVKM. CDR3 coding DNA: TGTGCCAGCAGTTTACGGGGAGGAGAAGATCAGCCCCAGCATTTT. Its translation: CASSLRGGEDQPQHF.

As concerns this clone: The junction departs from germline at one end; a sequencing error may be responsible. This specimen includes other DNA sequences encoding the same CDR3. The chain joins TRBV19 to TRBJ1-1, with D possibly TRBD1 on 5 matching bases. The CDR3 consists of 13 residues. From germline, CDR1 is LNHDA and CDR2 SQIVND (reference sequence). CDR3 region: CASSFGGDTEAFF. In DNA, the CDR3 is TGTGCCAGTAGTTTCGGGGGTGACACTGAGGCTTTCTTT.

In the case of this clone: Other nucleotide sequences in the sample specify the same CDR3. This chain joins TRBV9 and TRBJ2-1; TRBD2 agrees at 14 bases. The V gene's germline CDR1 is SGDLS and CDR2 YYNGEE. Losses at the gene ends were 3 bases for V and 7 bases for J; bases not matched to a gene: 6. This CDR3 is 16 amino acids long. CDR3 residues: CASSAGTSGSYNEQFF. CDR3 sequence (DNA): TGTGCCAGCAGCGCAGGGACTAGCGGGAGTTATAATGAGCAGTTCTTC.

The chain uses TRBV2 and TRBJ1-2; 8 bases are a match to TRBD1. J gave up 7 bases and V 10 bases, and 11 bases lay outside the gene matches. This CDR3 has 13 amino acids. Germline loops: CDR1 SNHLY, CDR2 FYNNEI. CDR3 coding DNA: TGTGCCAACCGACAGGGGAGCGGTGGTGGCTACACCTTC. Its protein product is CANRQGSGGGYTF.

This sequence joins TRBV15 and TRBJ1-1; D might be TRBD1 (5 bases). The length of the CDR3 is 15 residues. The germline V gene has CDR1 LNHNV and CDR2 YYDKDF (reference sequence). V was trimmed by 1 base and J by 6 bases, leaving 15 bases between them. DNA for the CDR3: TGTGCCACCAGCAGAGGTCGGACACACCAACCTGAAGCTTTCTTT. Translation gives CATSRGRTHQPEAFF.

The genes are TRBV2 and TRBJ1-2, with D possibly being TRBD1 (5 bases). This CDR3 contains 15 residues. Germline V lookup: CDR1 SNHLY, CDR2 FYNNEI. Trimming removed 0 bases at V and 1 base at J, with 9 bases between. CDR3 sequence: CASSEALQGNYGYTF. The CDR3 nucleotides are TGTGCCAGCAGTGAAGCGCTCCAGGGTAACTATGGCTACACCTTC.

The rearrangement links TRBV7-8 to TRBJ1-6, with 8 nucleotides matching TRBD1. The CDR3 is 14 residues long. With V trimmed by 4 bases and J by 10 bases, 6 bases remained unmatched. Germline V gives CDR1 SGHVS, CDR2 FQNEAQ. DNA for the CDR3: TGTGCCAGCAGCTCACAGGGGGTCGGGTCACCCCTCCACTTT. This gives the protein CASSSQGVGSPLHF.

The V call is TRBV28, the J call TRBJ2-7, with 9 bases matching TRBD2. The CDR3 totals 14 residues. Per the germline V gene, CDR1 is MDHEN and CDR2 is SYDVKM. Trimming took 9 bases from V and 4 from J; bases not matched to a gene: 10. CDR3 loop: CASSPSGNGYEQYF. The CDR3 DNA follows: TGTGCCAGTTCCCCTAGCGGGAATGGGTACGAGCAGTACTTC.

Details on this clone: The limits of the CDR3 on the DNA are not certain, so only TCRdb's listed CDR3 is given. The chain uses TRBV10-1 and TRBJ2-3; TRBD1 is taken as the D call from the table, unchecked against the DNA. Germline CDR1 and CDR2: WNHNN and SYGVQD (reference sequence). Including both end residues, the CDR3 is 15 amino acids long. The CDR3 reads CASSSSGQTTDTQYF.

The chain links TRBV5-6 to TRBJ2-5, with no clear D. Germline lookup yields CDR1 SGHDT and CDR2 YYEEEE. The CDR3 extends over 13 amino acids. The V end lost 4 bases, the J end lost 2 bases, and 9 bases lay between the germline ends. Here the CDR3 DNA reads TGTGCCAGCAGCCAAACTTGGCAAGAGACCCAGTACTTC. This encodes CASSQTWQETQYF.

CDR3 DNA sequence: TGTGCCAGCAGTCTCAGGGGGCCCAATGAGCAGTTCTTC. Amino acids: CASSLRGPNEQFF. The chain employs TRBV13 and TRBJ2-1, with 8 bases lining up with TRBD1. With V trimmed by 6 bases and J by 6 bases, 4 bases remained unmatched. The CDR3 sequence is 13 residues long. Germline V gives CDR1 PRHDT, CDR2 FYEKMQ (reference sequence).